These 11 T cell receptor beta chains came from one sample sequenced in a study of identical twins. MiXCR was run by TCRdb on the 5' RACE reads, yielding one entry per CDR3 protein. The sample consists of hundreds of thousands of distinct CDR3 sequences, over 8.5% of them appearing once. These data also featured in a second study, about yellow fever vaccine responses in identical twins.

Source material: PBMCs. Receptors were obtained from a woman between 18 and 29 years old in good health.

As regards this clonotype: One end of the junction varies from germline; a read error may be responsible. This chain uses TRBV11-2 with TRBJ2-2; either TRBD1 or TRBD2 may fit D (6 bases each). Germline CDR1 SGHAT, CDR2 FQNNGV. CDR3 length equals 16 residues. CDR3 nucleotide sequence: TGTGCCAGCAGCTTAGCGGGGGCGAGGTCGACCGGGGAGCTGTGTTTT. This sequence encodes CASSLAGARSTGELCF.

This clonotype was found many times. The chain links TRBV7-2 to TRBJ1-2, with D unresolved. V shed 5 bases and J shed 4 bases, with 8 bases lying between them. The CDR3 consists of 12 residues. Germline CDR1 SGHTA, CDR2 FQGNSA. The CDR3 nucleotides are TGTGCCAGCAGCATGATTAGCTATGGCTACACCTTC. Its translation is CASSMISYGYTF.

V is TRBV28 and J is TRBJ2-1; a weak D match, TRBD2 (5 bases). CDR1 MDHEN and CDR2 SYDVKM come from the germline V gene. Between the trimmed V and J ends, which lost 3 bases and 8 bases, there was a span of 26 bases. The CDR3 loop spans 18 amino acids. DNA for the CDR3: TGTGCCAGCAGTTTCTCATTTAAGGCCCCTGAGGAGGTCGATGAGCAGTTCTTC. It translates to CASSFSFKAPEEVDEQFF.

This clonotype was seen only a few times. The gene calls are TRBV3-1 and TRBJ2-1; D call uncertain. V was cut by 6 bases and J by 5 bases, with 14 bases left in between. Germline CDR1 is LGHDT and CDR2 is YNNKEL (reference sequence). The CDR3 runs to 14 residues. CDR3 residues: CASSHGPTHNEQFF. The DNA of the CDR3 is TGTGCCAGCAGTCACGGTCCTACTCACAATGAGCAGTTCTTC.

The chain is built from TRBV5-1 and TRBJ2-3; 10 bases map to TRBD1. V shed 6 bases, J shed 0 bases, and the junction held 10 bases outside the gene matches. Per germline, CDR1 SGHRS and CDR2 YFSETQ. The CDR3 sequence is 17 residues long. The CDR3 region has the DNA TGCGCCAGCAAAGCTCGACAGGGGGCTTCCAGCACAGATACGCAGTATTTT. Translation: CASKARQGASSTDTQYF.

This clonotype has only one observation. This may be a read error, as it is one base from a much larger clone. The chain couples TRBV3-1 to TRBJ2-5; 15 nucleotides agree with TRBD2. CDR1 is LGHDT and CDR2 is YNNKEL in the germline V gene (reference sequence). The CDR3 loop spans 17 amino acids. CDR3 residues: CATSQWTSGGAKETQYF. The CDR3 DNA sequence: TGTGCCACCAGCCAGTGGACTAGCGGGGGGGCCAAGGAGACCCAGTACTTC.

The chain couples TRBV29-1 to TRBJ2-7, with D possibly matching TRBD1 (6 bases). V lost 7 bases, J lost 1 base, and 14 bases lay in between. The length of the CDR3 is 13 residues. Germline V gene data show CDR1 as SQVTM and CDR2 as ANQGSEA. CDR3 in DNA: TGCAGCGCAAAAAAGACAGGTTCCTACGAGCAGTACTTC. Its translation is CSAKKTGSYEQYF.

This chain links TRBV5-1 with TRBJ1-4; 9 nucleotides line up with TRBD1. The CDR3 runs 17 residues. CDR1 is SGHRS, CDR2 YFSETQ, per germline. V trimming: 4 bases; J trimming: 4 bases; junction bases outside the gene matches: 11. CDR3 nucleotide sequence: TGCGCCAGCAGCCCTCCGGGACAGGGAGCACTTAATGAAAAACTGTTTTTT. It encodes CASSPPGQGALNEKLFF. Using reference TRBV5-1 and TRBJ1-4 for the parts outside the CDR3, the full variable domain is KAGVTQTPRYLIKTRGQQVTLSCSPISGHRSVSWYQQTPGQGLQFLFEYFSETQRNKGNFPGRFSGRQFSNSRSEMNVSTLELGDSALYLCASSPPGQGALNEKLFFGSGTQLSVL.

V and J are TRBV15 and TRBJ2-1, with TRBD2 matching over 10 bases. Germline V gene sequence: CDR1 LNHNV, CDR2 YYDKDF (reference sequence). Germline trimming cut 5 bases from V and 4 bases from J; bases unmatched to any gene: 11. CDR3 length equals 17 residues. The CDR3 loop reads CATSGFSGGAPYNEQFF. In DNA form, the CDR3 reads TGTGCCACCAGCGGCTTCAGCGGGGGGGCCCCTTACAATGAGCAGTTCTTC.

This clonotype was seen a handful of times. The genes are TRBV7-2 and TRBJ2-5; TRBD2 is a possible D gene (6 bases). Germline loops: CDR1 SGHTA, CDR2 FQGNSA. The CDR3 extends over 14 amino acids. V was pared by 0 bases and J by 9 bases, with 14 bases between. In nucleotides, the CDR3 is TGTGCCAGCAGCTTAGCCCTCGGGGGTAGGGCCCAGTACTTC. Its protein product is CASSLALGGRAQYF. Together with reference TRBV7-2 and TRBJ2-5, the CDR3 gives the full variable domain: GAGVSQSPSNKVTEKGKDVELRCDPISGHTALYWYRQSLGQGLEFLIYFQGNSAPDKSGLPSDRFSAERTGGSVSTLTIQRTQQEDSAVYLCASSLALGGRAQYFGPGTRLLVL.

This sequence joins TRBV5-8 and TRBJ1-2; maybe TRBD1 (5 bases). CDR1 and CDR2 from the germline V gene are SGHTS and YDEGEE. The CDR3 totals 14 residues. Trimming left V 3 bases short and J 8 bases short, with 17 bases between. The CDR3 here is CASSYHRLGTGYTF. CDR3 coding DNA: TGTGCCAGCAGCTACCATCGCCTGGGGACCGGCTACACCTTC.